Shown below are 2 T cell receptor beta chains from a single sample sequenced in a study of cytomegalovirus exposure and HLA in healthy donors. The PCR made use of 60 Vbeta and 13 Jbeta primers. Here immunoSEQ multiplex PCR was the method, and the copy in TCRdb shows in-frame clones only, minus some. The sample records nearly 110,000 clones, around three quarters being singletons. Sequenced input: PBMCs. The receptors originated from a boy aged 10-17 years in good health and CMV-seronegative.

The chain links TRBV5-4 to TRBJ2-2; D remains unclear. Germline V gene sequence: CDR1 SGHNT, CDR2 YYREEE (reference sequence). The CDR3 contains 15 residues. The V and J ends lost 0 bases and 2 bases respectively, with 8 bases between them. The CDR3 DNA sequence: TGTGCCAGCAGCTTGGGCGGCCTCAACACCGGGGAGCTGTTTTTT. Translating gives CASSLGGLNTGELFF.

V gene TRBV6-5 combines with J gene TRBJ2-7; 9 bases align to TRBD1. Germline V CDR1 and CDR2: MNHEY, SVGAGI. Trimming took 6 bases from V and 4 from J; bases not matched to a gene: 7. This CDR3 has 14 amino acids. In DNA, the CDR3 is TGTGCCAGCAGACTGGGGACAGGGTCTTACGAGCAGTACTTC. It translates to CASRLGTGSYEQYF.